Listed here are 14 T cell receptor beta chains from one sample, sequenced in a study of T cell responses to AZD1222 COVID-19 vaccine. Method: immunoSEQ multiplex PCR; TCRdb's copy keeps in-frame clones and lacks some. The data hold 95,000 to 150,000 clones, with around 87% observed a single time. The sequencing used peripheral blood, collected on day 0 of AZD1222 vaccination. These TCRs come from an adult in good health.

The chain has TRBV30 and TRBJ2-6; D uncertain. This CDR3 spans 15 amino acids. The V end lost 3 bases, the J end lost 4 bases, and 13 bases lay between the germline ends. In germline, CDR1 is GTSNPN, CDR2 SVGIG (reference sequence). The CDR3 DNA is TGTGCCTGGAGGGGCAGCCACTCCGGGGCCAACGTCCTGACTTTC. Its protein is CAWRGSHSGANVLTF.

This sequence joins TRBV9 and TRBJ2-3; D gene uncertain. The V gene lost 4 bases and the J gene lost 1 base, with 10 bases spanning the gap. Germline values: CDR1 SGDLS, CDR2 YYNGEE. CDR3 length: 14 amino acids. The CDR3 DNA sequence: TGTGCCAGCAGCCCGGGCCGGGGCACAGATACGCAGTATTTT. This gives the protein CASSPGRGTDTQYF.

For this clone: Just one base apart from a much larger clone, this may be a read error. The chain combines TRBV2 with TRBJ2-7, with TRBD1 as a possible D gene (6 bases). There are 14 residues in the CDR3. Trimming took 7 bases from V and 0 from J, leaving 13 bases between them. Looked up from germline, CDR1 is SNHLY and CDR2 is FYNNEI. CDR3 sequence: CASKFRGSSYEQYF. The CDR3, as DNA: TGTGCCAGCAAGTTTAGGGGGAGCTCCTACGAGCAGTACTTC.

The chain links TRBV14 to TRBJ1-2; perhaps TRBD1 as D (6 bases). Looked up from germline, CDR1 is SGHDN and CDR2 is FVKESK. The CDR3 has 13 residues. V lost 4 bases and J lost 6, with 12 bases in between. The CDR3 here is CASSLPGVHGYTF. CDR3 coding DNA: TGTGCCAGCAGCCTCCCAGGGGTCCATGGCTACACCTTC.

The rearrangement joins TRBV11-2 to TRBJ1-1; tentatively, D is TRBD1 (6 bases). Trimming shortened V by 5 bases and J by 0 bases, and 16 bases separated the two germline ends. CDR1 SGHAT and CDR2 FQNNGV come from the germline V gene. The CDR3 spans 16 residues. CDR3: CASSPWGGAVNTEAFF. DNA for the CDR3: TGTGCCAGCAGCCCCTGGGGGGGGGCGGTGAACACTGAAGCTTTCTTT.

V usage is TRBV9 and J usage is TRBJ2-7; D possibly matches TRBD1 or TRBD2 (6 bases each). The germline V gene encodes CDR1 SGDLS and CDR2 YYNGEE. The CDR3 has 16 residues. V lost 1 base and J 7 bases, leaving 21 bases between the germline ends. CDR3 in amino acids: CASSVRSPGGAGEQYF. CDR3 coding DNA: TGTGCCAGCAGCGTACGCTCCCCCGGGGGCGCGGGGGAGCAGTACTTC. Drawing the rest from reference TRBV9 and TRBJ2-7, the complete variable domain is DSGVTQTPKHLITATGQRVTLRCSPRSGDLSVYWYQQSLDQGLQFLIQYYNGEERAKGNILERFSAQQFPDLHSELNLSSLELGDSALYFCASSVRSPGGAGEQYFGPGTRLTVT.

V is TRBV28 and J is TRBJ2-7; 8 bases agree with TRBD2. Losses at the gene ends were 5 bases for V and 0 bases for J; bases not matched to a gene: 3. The germline CDR1 and CDR2 sequences are MDHEN and SYDVKM. The CDR3 extends over 14 amino acids. CDR3 nucleotide sequence: TGTGCCAGCAGTCCGGGGGGGGGCTCCTACGAGCAGTACTTC. Its protein product is CASSPGGGSYEQYF.

V usage is TRBV15 and J usage is TRBJ1-1; D is unresolved. The CDR3 has 14 residues. The V and J ends lost 6 bases and 3 bases respectively, with 14 bases between them. Germline assignment: CDR1 LNHNV and CDR2 YYDKDF (reference sequence). In nucleotides, the CDR3 is TGTGCCACCAGGCATTTTTCCGGGGACACTGAAGCTTTCTTT. Translation gives CATRHFSGDTEAFF. The full variable domain, rest sourced from reference TRBV15 and TRBJ1-1, is DAMVIQNPRYQVTQFGKPVTLSCSQTLNHNVMYWYQQKSSQAPKLLFHYYDKDFNNEADTPDNFQSRRPNTSFCFLDIRSPGLGDTAMYLCATRHFSGDTEAFFGQGTRLTVV.

The J gene is TRBJ2-1, the V gene TRBV18; 7 bases agree with TRBD2. The CDR3 runs to 16 residues. The germline V gene encodes CDR1 KGHSH and CDR2 LQKENI. The V segment lost 3 bases and the J segment 6 bases; nucleotides outside the gene matches: 11. This CDR3 is CASSPFSAGLANEQFF. CDR3 in DNA: TGTGCCAGCTCACCTTTTTCAGCGGGGCTCGCCAATGAGCAGTTCTTC.

The chain employs TRBV2 and TRBJ2-7; D not certain. The CDR3 sequence is 14 residues long. Germline V gene lookup returns CDR1 SNHLY and CDR2 FYNNEI. V lost 7 bases, J lost 5 bases, and 18 bases lay in between. The CDR3 sequence is CASIIGPVRHEQYF. CDR3 nucleotides: TGTGCCAGCATCATAGGACCTGTGCGCCACGAGCAGTACTTC.

This clone has a handful of counts. This chain uses TRBV7-2 with TRBJ1-3; D uncertain. Germline V lookup: CDR1 SGHTA, CDR2 FQGNSA. V was shortened by 1 base and J by 5 bases, with 9 bases between the two germline ends. The CDR3 covers 14 residues. CDR3 residues: CASSLGASRNTIYF. The CDR3 DNA sequence: TGTGCCAGCAGCTTAGGCGCAAGCAGAAACACCATATATTTT.

This chain links TRBV25-1 with TRBJ2-4; D is possibly TRBD1 (6 bases). This CDR3 is 14 amino acids long. Trimming cost V 5 bases and J 6 bases, with 14 bases left between them. Germline CDR1 reads MGHDK; CDR2 reads SYGVNS. CDR3 DNA sequence: TGTGCCAGCAGTTCCCCAGGGGCGAGAAACATTCAGTACTTC. Translating it yields CASSSPGARNIQYF.

The J gene is TRBJ2-7, the V gene TRBV29-1, with 9 nucleotides matching TRBD1. This CDR3 spans 15 amino acids. The germline gives CDR1 SQVTM, CDR2 ANQGSEA. The V gene end was trimmed by 0 bases and the J gene end by 2 bases; junction bases not matched to a gene: 5. CDR3 in amino acids: CSVEDPGQGAYEQYF. In DNA, the CDR3 is TGCAGCGTTGAAGATCCGGGACAGGGAGCCTACGAGCAGTACTTC.

The chain uses TRBV6-4 and TRBJ2-3, with TRBD2 identical over 7 bases. Germline CDR1 and CDR2: MRHNA and SNTAGT. This CDR3 spans 14 amino acids. The V and J ends lost 4 bases and 3 bases, in that order; junction bases with no gene match: 4. In nucleotides, the CDR3 is TGTGCCAGCAGTGCCGCCGGGGGGACAGATACGCAGTATTTT. Residues: CASSAAGGTDTQYF.